One sample yielded the 14 T cell receptor beta chains listed below, sequenced in a study of OX40 agonist ivuxolimab in advanced cancers. The repertoire was sequenced with immunoSEQ multiplex PCR; TCRdb's copy has only in-frame clones and lacks some. The sample records about 51,000 clones, almost 90% being singletons. The input for sequencing was CD4+ or CD8+ T cells sorted from blood, taken in a trial of the OX40 agonist ivuxolimab. These receptors were obtained from an adult with an advanced solid tumor such as melanoma, head and neck, liver or kidney cancer.

This chain uses TRBV6-5 with TRBJ1-2; no reliable D call. Germline lookup yields CDR1 MNHEY and CDR2 SVGAGI. Trimming stripped 6 bases from V and 4 bases from J, with 9 bases between. The CDR3 totals 12 residues. CDR3 region: CASSEGFYGYTF. DNA for the CDR3: TGTGCCAGCAGCGAGGGTTTCTATGGCTACACCTTC.

The J gene is TRBJ2-3, the V gene TRBV7-3; TRBD2 matches at 9 bases. This CDR3 is built from 15 residues. Germline-derived CDR1 and CDR2 are SGHTA and FQGTGA. J lost 2 bases, V lost 4 bases, and 4 bases had no gene match. Here the CDR3 reads CASSSSGTITDTQYF. The DNA of the CDR3 is TGTGCCAGCAGCTCTAGCGGGACAATCACAGATACGCAGTATTTT.

V usage is TRBV2 and J usage is TRBJ2-7, with D possibly matching TRBD2 (5 bases). Germline V gene lookup returns CDR1 SNHLY and CDR2 FYNNEI. This CDR3 has 15 residues. V lost 5 bases to trimming and J lost 4 bases, with 18 bases between them. The CDR3 nucleotides read TGTGCCAGCAGTTTAAGGCAGGCGGCGGGTTACGAGCAGTACTTC. This sequence encodes CASSLRQAAGYEQYF.

This clone was detected only once. This chain joins TRBV6-5 and TRBJ1-2; 9 positions match TRBD1. This CDR3 contains 14 residues. J lost 4 bases, V lost 6 bases, and 6 bases had no gene match. Germline CDR1 and CDR2: MNHEY and SVGAGI. The CDR3 loop is CASRGQGLIYGYTF. CDR3 sequence (DNA): TGTGCCAGCAGAGGACAGGGGTTAATCTATGGCTACACCTTC.

The DNA of the CDR3 is TGTGCCAGCAGCTTGGAGGCTTCTGTCTATGGCTACACCTTC. This gives the protein CASSLEASVYGYTF. The rearrangement links TRBV5-4 to TRBJ1-2; D gene uncertain. Deletions cut 0 bases from V and 4 bases from J, with 10 bases between. The CDR3 contains 14 residues. The V gene's germline CDR1 is SGHNT and CDR2 YYREEE (reference sequence).

This clone was recorded once. V usage is TRBV6-5 and J usage is TRBJ2-3; D possibly corresponds to TRBD1 (6 bases). The ends were cut back, 6 bases at V and 0 bases at J, with 13 bases in the middle. Looked up from germline, CDR1 is MNHEY and CDR2 is SVGAGI. CDR3 length equals 15 residues. CDR3 loop: CASSPGTQSTDTQYF. CDR3 DNA sequence: TGTGCCAGCAGCCCCGGGACACAAAGCACAGATACGCAGTATTTT.

The chain combines TRBV27 with TRBJ2-3; no definite D call. The germline CDR1 and CDR2 sequences are MNHEY and SMNVEV (reference sequence). CDR3 length: 15 amino acids. The germline V and J ends were trimmed by 1 base and 0 bases, with 8 bases remaining between them. The CDR3 DNA reads TGTGCCAGCAGTTTATGGGCGACTAGCACAGATACGCAGTATTTT. Translating gives CASSLWATSTDTQYF.

In its sample, this clone was seen a few times. The chain uses TRBV28 and TRBJ1-5; no reliable D call. In germline, CDR1 is MDHEN, CDR2 SYDVKM. The CDR3 totals 11 residues. V was cut by 5 bases and J by 4 bases, with 3 bases left in between. CDR3: CASSTNQPQHF. CDR3 bases: TGTGCCAGCAGTACAAATCAGCCCCAGCATTTT.

The V call is TRBV5-1, the J call TRBJ1-3; 8 bases are a match to TRBD1. This CDR3 has 15 residues. Germline V gene sequence: CDR1 SGHRS, CDR2 YFSETQ. J was trimmed by 0 bases and V by 6 bases; bases with no gene match: 5. The DNA of the CDR3 is TGCGCCAGCAACACCGGGACAGGCTCTGGAAACACCATATATTTT. As protein: CASNTGTGSGNTIYF.

The V and J genes are TRBV28 and TRBJ1-2; 10 bases fit TRBD1. CDR1 and CDR2 (germline): MDHEN, SYDVKM. This CDR3 has 13 amino acids. After removal of 7 bases from V and 4 bases from J, the junction contained 3 bases not matched to a gene. The chain's CDR3 is CASIGDRGYGYTF. The CDR3, as DNA: TGTGCCAGCATCGGGGACAGGGGCTATGGCTACACCTTC.

The gene calls are TRBV28 and TRBJ2-3; the match to TRBD2 covers 13 bases. There are 18 residues in the CDR3. V shed 5 bases, J shed 1 base, and the junction held 9 bases outside the gene matches. Germline CDR1 MDHEN, CDR2 SYDVKM. The DNA for the CDR3 is TGTGCCAGCAGTACCCGACTTACTAGCGGGAGGGGCACAGATACGCAGTATTTT. As protein: CASSTRLTSGRGTDTQYF.

A word on this clone: An end of the junction differs from the germline gene, which may be a read error. J is TRBJ2-7 and V is TRBV15, with D possibly TRBD2 on 5 matching bases. Germline values: CDR1 LNHNV, CDR2 YYDKDF (reference sequence). The CDR3 sequence is 12 residues long. The CDR3 is CATSRGPPPRAF. In nucleotides, the CDR3 is TGTGCCACCAGCAGAGGACCCCCACCGCGGGCGTTC.

The rearrangement uses TRBV7-9 and TRBJ2-1, with D uncertain. Trimming took 11 bases from V and 4 from J, leaving 15 bases between them. The CDR3 spans 13 residues. The germline gives CDR1 SEHNR, CDR2 FQNEAQ (reference sequence). This CDR3 reads CAFSLDSYNEQFF. Here the CDR3 DNA reads TGTGCCTTCAGCTTAGATTCGTACAATGAGCAGTTCTTC.

The chain uses TRBV4-1 and TRBJ2-3; 10 positions match TRBD2. Germline-derived CDR1 and CDR2 are MGHRA and YSYEKL. J lost 1 base, V lost 0 bases, and 1 base had no gene match. The CDR3 sequence is 16 residues long. The CDR3 sequence: CASSQEGTSGTDTQYF. The CDR3 DNA reads TGCGCCAGCAGCCAAGAAGGGACTAGCGGCACAGATACGCAGTATTTT.